These 5 T cell receptor beta chains were sequenced from one sample in a study of cytomegalovirus exposure and HLA in healthy donors (TCRdb year 2017). Libraries came from the immunoSEQ multiplex PCR assay. A mixture of 60 forward primers for TCR Vbeta segments and 13 reverse primers for TCR Jbeta segments was used in the multiplex PCR. TCRdb stores this immuneACCESS table with in-frame sequences only. Part of the clones is absent; in the studies checked, under half of the shortfall reflects unresolved V genes, and no reason is known for the rest. For this sample the table gives around 94,000 clones, of which around 84% were detected only once. The top ten hold around 10% of the sample. What was sequenced was PBMCs. Receptors were obtained from a human donor in good health.

The chain carries TRBV27 and TRBJ2-2; 10 positions agree with TRBD2. CDR3 length: 16 amino acids. The ends lost 6 bases at V and 7 bases at J; junction bases unmatched: 11. Germline assignment: CDR1 MNHEY and CDR2 SMNVEV (reference sequence). CDR3 in amino acids: CASSLVAGGPGGELFF. Written as DNA, the CDR3 is TGTGCCAGCAGCCTGGTAGCGGGGGGCCCGGGCGGGGAGCTGTTTTTT.

The J gene is TRBJ2-5, the V gene TRBV2; no reliable D call. The germline V gene encodes CDR1 SNHLY and CDR2 FYNNEI. Trimming removed 6 bases at V and 0 bases at J, with 5 bases between. This CDR3 region has 12 residues. The CDR3 region has the DNA TGTGCCAGCAGGGAGTACCAAGAGACCCAGTACTTC. Translated: CASREYQETQYF. Full variable domain (rest looked up from reference TRBV2 and TRBJ2-5): EPEVTQTPSHQVTQMGQEVILRCVPISNHLYFYWYRQILGQKVEFLVSFYNNEISEKSEIFDDQFSVERPDGSNFTLKIRSTKLEDSAMYFCASREYQETQYFGPGTRLLVL.

The chain is built from TRBV9 and TRBJ2-1; weak D call: TRBD1 (5 bases). V was cut by 2 bases and J by 9 bases, with 6 bases left in between. Germline loops: CDR1 SGDLS, CDR2 YYNGEE. The CDR3 is 11 residues long. CDR3: CASSVGPEQFF. The CDR3 nucleotides read TGTGCCAGCAGCGTGGGGCCTGAGCAGTTCTTC.

J is TRBJ2-3 and V is TRBV6-6; 9 nucleotides agree with TRBD2. Germline lookup yields CDR1 MNHNY and CDR2 SVGAGI (reference sequence). The CDR3 loop spans 16 amino acids. With 5 bases clipped from V and 6 bases from J, the junction kept 12 bases outside the gene matches. CDR3 nucleotide sequence: TGTGCCAGCAGTCTCCTGGGGCGGGAGGGCCGCGATACGCAGTATTTT. It translates to CASSLLGREGRDTQYF.

This clone was counted once. This chain links TRBV30 with TRBJ1-3, with no clear D. V was pared by 4 bases and J by 4 bases, with 11 bases between. This CDR3 is built from 13 residues. Germline V gene lookup returns CDR1 GTSNPN and CDR2 SVGIG (reference sequence). In DNA, the CDR3 is TGTGCCTGGACTTACGAGGTCGGAAACACCATATATTTT. The encoded protein is CAWTYEVGNTIYF. Complete variable domain (other parts from reference TRBV30 and TRBJ1-3): SQTIHQWPATLVQPVGSPLSLECTVEGTSNPNLYWYRQAAGRGLQLLFYSVGIGQISSEVPQNLSASRPQDRQFILSSKKLLLSDSGFYLCAWTYEVGNTIYFGEGSWLTVV.